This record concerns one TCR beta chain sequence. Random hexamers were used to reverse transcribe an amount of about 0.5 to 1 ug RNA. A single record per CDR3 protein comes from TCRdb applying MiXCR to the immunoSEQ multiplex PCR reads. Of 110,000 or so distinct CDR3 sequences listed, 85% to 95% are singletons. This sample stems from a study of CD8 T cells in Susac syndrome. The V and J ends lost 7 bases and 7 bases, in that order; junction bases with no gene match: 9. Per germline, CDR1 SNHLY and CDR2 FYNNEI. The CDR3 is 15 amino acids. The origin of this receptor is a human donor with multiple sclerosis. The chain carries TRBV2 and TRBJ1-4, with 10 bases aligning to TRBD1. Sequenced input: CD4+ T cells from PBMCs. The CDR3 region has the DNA TGTGCCAGCATGACAGGGGGCGCGATCCCTGAAAAACTGTTTTTT. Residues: CASMTGGAIPEKLFF.